This entry lists 32 T cell receptor beta chains sequenced from one sample in a study of blood T cell repertoires in COVID-19. Repertoires were generated with immunoSEQ multiplex PCR, while TCRdb's copy carries only in-frame clones and drops some. The sample shows 350,000 to 550,000 clones, more than 80% of them seen only once. Sample: PBMCs or T cells enriched from blood (not recorded which). The origin of the receptors is a man aged 25 to 45 who had recovered from COVID-19.

The chain couples TRBV5-1 to TRBJ1-2; D not resolved. Germline-derived CDR1 and CDR2 are SGHRS and YFSETQ. Trimming pared 0 bases from V and 1 base from J, leaving 4 bases between. The CDR3 is 13 amino acids. CDR3 amino acids: CASSLADNYGYTF. The CDR3, as DNA: TGCGCCAGCAGCTTGGCAGATAACTATGGCTACACCTTC.

The rearrangement joins TRBV5-1 to TRBJ2-5; tentative D call: TRBD1 (6 bases). In germline, CDR1 is SGHRS, CDR2 YFSETQ. Between the trimmed V and J ends, which lost 2 bases and 4 bases, there was a span of 9 bases. The length of the CDR3 is 13 residues. The CDR3 nucleotides are TGCGCCAGCAGCTTCCAGGGGCCAGAGACCCAGTACTTC. This encodes CASSFQGPETQYF.

The chain combines TRBV4-1 with TRBJ2-7; 7 nucleotides line up with TRBD2. Germline CDR1 is MGHRA and CDR2 is YSYEKL. This CDR3 has 17 amino acids. J was trimmed by 6 bases and V by 5 bases; bases with no gene match: 19. CDR3 DNA sequence: TGCGCCAGCAGCTATCGCTCGGCGGGAGAAGGGGCCGCCGAGCAGTACTTC. Translating gives CASSYRSAGEGAAEQYF.

The CDR3 DNA is TGTGCCAGTAGTATCCAGGGCTCCTACGAGCAGTACTTC. Encoded protein: CASSIQGSYEQYF. The chain links TRBV19 to TRBJ2-7; D perhaps matches TRBD1 (5 bases). CDR3 length equals 13 residues. V was trimmed by 3 bases and J by 0 bases, leaving 6 bases between them. The V gene's germline CDR1 is LNHDA and CDR2 SQIVND (reference sequence).

This chain uses TRBV5-1 with TRBJ2-1, with 7 bases fitting TRBD1. CDR1 is SGHRS and CDR2 is YFSETQ in the germline V gene. The trim removed 0 bases at V and 1 base at J, leaving 4 bases unmatched. CDR3 size: 16 residues. Here the CDR3 DNA reads TGCGCCAGCAGCTTGGTTCCAGGGGGTTCCTACAATGAGCAGTTCTTC. Protein: CASSLVPGGSYNEQFF.

The chain combines TRBV28 with TRBJ2-3, with 9 bases fitting TRBD2. Germline V lookup: CDR1 MDHEN, CDR2 SYDVKM. V dropped 7 bases and J dropped 2; count of bases not matched to a gene: 13. The CDR3 sequence is 17 residues long. CDR3 coding DNA: TGTGCCAGCACCCGACTAGCGGAATCCTATTACACAGATACGCAGTATTTT. Translated: CASTRLAESYYTDTQYF.

The chain couples TRBV24-1 to TRBJ2-1; a possible D gene is TRBD2 (7 bases). The V end was cut by 5 bases, the J end by 3 bases, with 16 bases between. Looked up from germline, CDR1 is KGHDR and CDR2 is SFDVKD. This CDR3 has 16 residues. The CDR3 nucleotides read TGTGCCACCAGTGGGGGTACCGGGGGGCTCTACAATGAGCAGTTCTTC. Protein product: CATSGGTGGLYNEQFF.

This chain uses TRBV14 with TRBJ1-1, with D possibly TRBD1 on 5 matching bases. Germline CDR1 is SGHDN and CDR2 is FVKESK. This CDR3 has 15 residues. V lost 1 base and J lost 6, with 15 bases in between. CDR3 sequence: CASSQARGGGAEAFF. The DNA of the CDR3 is TGTGCCAGCAGCCAAGCGCGGGGCGGAGGAGCTGAAGCTTTCTTT.

The genes are TRBV9 and TRBJ1-1; 7 bases map to TRBD1. This CDR3 comprises 15 residues. The V gene end was trimmed by 4 bases and the J gene end by 0 bases; junction bases not matched to a gene: 6. The germline gives CDR1 SGDLS, CDR2 YYNGEE. This CDR3 is CASSPQGQLNTEAFF. CDR3 nucleotide sequence: TGTGCCAGCAGCCCCCAGGGACAGTTGAACACTGAAGCTTTCTTT. Variable domain in full (rest from reference TRBV9 and TRBJ1-1): DSGVTQTPKHLITATGQRVTLRCSPRSGDLSVYWYQQSLDQGLQFLIQYYNGEERAKGNILERFSAQQFPDLHSELNLSSLELGDSALYFCASSPQGQLNTEAFFGQGTRLTVV.

This sequence joins TRBV19 and TRBJ1-5, with TRBD1 as a possible D gene (5 bases). V lost 9 bases and J 5 bases, leaving 14 bases between the germline ends. CDR3 size: 13 residues. Germline V CDR1 and CDR2: LNHDA, SQIVND (reference sequence). This chain's CDR3 is CASQYGGDQPQHF. DNA for the CDR3: TGTGCCAGCCAATACGGGGGAGATCAGCCCCAGCATTTT.

CDR3 nucleotide sequence: TGTGCCAGCAGCCCTTGGTTCTCACGGGAGGTTGAGACAGATACGCAGTATTTT. It codes for CASSPWFSREVETDTQYF. The chain links TRBV14 to TRBJ2-3; 7 positions match TRBD2. The CDR3 length is 18 residues. V gave up 4 bases and J gave up 3 bases; unmatched junction bases: 16. From germline, CDR1 is SGHDN and CDR2 FVKESK.

The chain employs TRBV28 and TRBJ1-5; no reliable D call. The CDR3 spans 12 residues. V was pared by 7 bases and J by 7 bases, with 11 bases between. Germline loops: CDR1 MDHEN, CDR2 SYDVKM. CDR3 DNA: TGTGCCAGCAATCCCATGCGACAGCCCCAGCATTTT. This sequence encodes CASNPMRQPQHF.

This chain connects TRBV27 to TRBJ2-2, with 8 bases identical to TRBD1. V was clipped by 7 bases and J by 6 bases; unmatched bases: 4. Germline values: CDR1 MNHEY, CDR2 SMNVEV (reference sequence). This CDR3 is 13 amino acids long. As DNA, the CDR3 is TGTGCCAGCAACCTACAGGGGGCCGGGGAGCTGTTTTTT. It codes for CASNLQGAGELFF.

This clone came up a few times. The chain couples TRBV29-1 to TRBJ1-2; D perhaps matches TRBD1 (5 bases). CDR3 length equals 11 residues. Trimming took off 4 bases at V and 5 bases at J, with 8 bases between the two ends. Germline V gene lookup returns CDR1 SQVTM and CDR2 ANQGSEA. The CDR3 region has the DNA TGCAGCGTTGGACAGCTTTATGGCTACACCTTC. Translating gives CSVGQLYGYTF.

This rearrangement joins TRBV6-1 to TRBJ1-1; 7 nucleotides match TRBD1. This CDR3 is 16 amino acids long. Germline assignment: CDR1 MNHNS and CDR2 SASEGT. Losses at the gene ends were 1 base for V and 0 bases for J; bases not matched to a gene: 5. CDR3 protein: CASSEGPGQMNTEAFF. In DNA, the CDR3 is TGTGCCAGCAGTGAAGGACCGGGACAGATGAACACTGAAGCTTTCTTT.

The chain recombines TRBV11-1 with TRBJ1-1; possible D gene TRBD1, 5 bases. This CDR3 contains 13 residues. CDR1 SGHAT and CDR2 FQDESV come from the germline V gene (reference sequence). V was cut by 7 bases and J by 5 bases, with 14 bases left in between. The CDR3, as DNA: TGTGCCAGCACCAATCGGGGGGTAACTGAAGCTTTCTTT. Residues: CASTNRGVTEAFF.

The chain recombines TRBV6-5 with TRBJ2-1; a possible D gene is TRBD1 (6 bases). Trimming left V 4 bases short and J 6 bases short, with 13 bases between. The CDR3 loop spans 14 amino acids. Germline V gives CDR1 MNHEY, CDR2 SVGAGI. The CDR3 nucleotides read TGTGCCAGCAGTTTTTACCGGGACATCAATGAGCAGTTCTTC. This codes for CASSFYRDINEQFF.

The V gene is TRBV28, the J gene TRBJ1-5, with TRBD1 matching 7 bases. Germline loops: CDR1 MDHEN, CDR2 SYDVKM. Trimming cost V 2 bases and J 6 bases; bases outside gene matches: 7. The CDR3 sequence is 15 residues long. The CDR3 bases are TGTGCCAGCAGTTTACGCGACAGGGTTGGTCAGCCCCAGCATTTT. Encoded protein: CASSLRDRVGQPQHF.

This clone has a handful of counts. This chain links TRBV29-1 with TRBJ2-1, with 9 bases aligning to TRBD1. Unmatched junction bases numbered 8, after V lost 6 bases and J lost 5 bases. Germline V gives CDR1 SQVTM, CDR2 ANQGSEA. The CDR3 runs 14 residues. DNA of the CDR3: TGCAGCGTCCGCGGGGACAGGGTGCACAATGAGCAGTTCTTC. Translating it yields CSVRGDRVHNEQFF.

V gene TRBV5-4 combines with J gene TRBJ2-7, with TRBD2 identical over 7 bases. J lost 3 bases, V lost 4 bases, and 1 base had no gene match. The CDR3 is 12 amino acids. From germline, CDR1 is SGHNT and CDR2 YYREEE (reference sequence). In DNA, the CDR3 is TGTGCCAGCAGCCGGGACTACTACGAGCAGTACTTC. It translates to CASSRDYYEQYF.

The V call is TRBV7-9, the J call TRBJ1-2; TRBD1 matches 7 bases. CDR1 and CDR2 (germline): SEHNR, FQNEAQ (reference sequence). The CDR3 length is 15 residues. With 5 bases clipped from V and 5 bases from J, the junction kept 11 bases outside the gene matches. The chain's CDR3 is CASSIPGQKLYGYTF. The CDR3 coding sequence is TGTGCCAGCAGCATTCCGGGACAGAAACTATATGGCTACACCTTC.

J is TRBJ2-3 and V is TRBV5-1; perhaps TRBD2 as D (5 bases). Germline CDR1 SGHRS, CDR2 YFSETQ. Trimming took 6 bases from V and 1 from J, leaving 15 bases between them. CDR3 size: 15 residues. As DNA, the CDR3 is TGCGCCAGCACGGAGGCGTTACAGCGCACAGATACGCAGTATTTT. Translated: CASTEALQRTDTQYF. Filled out from reference TRBV5-1 and TRBJ2-3, the complete variable domain reads KAGVTQTPRYLIKTRGQQVTLSCSPISGHRSVSWYQQTPGQGLQFLFEYFSETQRNKGNFPGRFSGRQFSNSRSEMNVSTLELGDSALYLCASTEALQRTDTQYFGPGTRLTVL.

The chain combines TRBV14 with TRBJ1-1; the D gene is possibly TRBD1 (6 bases). The V end was cut by 4 bases, the J end by 6 bases, with 12 bases between. The CDR3 spans 13 residues. Germline loops: CDR1 SGHDN, CDR2 FVKESK. The CDR3 sequence is CASSPGQHAEAFF. The CDR3 nucleotides read TGTGCCAGCAGCCCAGGACAGCACGCTGAAGCTTTCTTT.

The chain couples TRBV10-1 to TRBJ2-1; D may be TRBD2 (6 bases). Germline V gene lookup returns CDR1 WNHNN and CDR2 SYGVQD (reference sequence). There are 15 residues in the CDR3. Trimming stripped 5 bases from V and 4 bases from J, with 15 bases between. The CDR3 sequence is CASSPGSRGYNEQFF. In DNA form, the CDR3 reads TGCGCCAGCAGTCCTGGGAGTCGGGGGTACAATGAGCAGTTCTTC.

The chain carries TRBV3-1 (or the pseudogene TRBV3-2) and TRBJ1-2; 9 nucleotides agree with TRBD1. The CDR3 runs 16 residues. Trimming took 4 bases from V and 6 from J; bases not matched to a gene: 12. Per germline, CDR1 LGHDT and CDR2 YNNKEL (reference sequence). In DNA form, the CDR3 reads TGTGCCAGCAGCCGAACAGGGGGCAGAGTGTTCGATGGCTACACCTTC. Protein product: CASSRTGGRVFDGYTF.

V and J are TRBV5-1 and TRBJ2-3; perhaps TRBD2 as D (6 bases). The CDR3 totals 14 residues. V dropped 6 bases and J dropped 1 base, with 12 bases sitting between them. Germline-derived CDR1 and CDR2 are SGHRS and YFSETQ. CDR3 amino acids: CASTRAGGTDTQYF. The CDR3 region has the DNA TGCGCCAGCACCCGAGCGGGCGGCACAGATACGCAGTATTTT.

This chain connects TRBV3-1 (or the pseudogene TRBV3-2) to TRBJ2-1, with 8 bases fitting TRBD1. CDR1 is LGHDT, CDR2 YNNKEL, per germline (reference sequence). Unmatched junction bases numbered 5, after V lost 3 bases and J lost 7 bases. The CDR3 extends over 14 amino acids. The DNA for the CDR3 is TGTGCCAGCAGCCACTCGGACAGGGTTAATGAGCAGTTCTTC. Translating it yields CASSHSDRVNEQFF.

The chain recombines TRBV3-1 (or the pseudogene TRBV3-2) with TRBJ1-4; D ambiguous. Per the germline V gene, CDR1 is LGHDT and CDR2 is YNNKEL (reference sequence). This CDR3 has 15 residues. Trimming removed 1 base at V and 0 bases at J, with 6 bases between. CDR3 coding DNA: TGTGCCAGCAGCCAAGGAGCCGCAACTAATGAAAAACTGTTTTTT. Protein sequence: CASSQGAATNEKLFF.

V is TRBV13 and J is TRBJ1-6; TRBD1 might be the D (5 bases). Per germline, CDR1 PRHDT and CDR2 FYEKMQ (reference sequence). V gave up 4 bases and J gave up 7 bases, with 17 bases separating them. The CDR3 consists of 16 residues. This CDR3 reads CASSWGDSGKNSPLHF. DNA for the CDR3: TGTGCCAGCAGCTGGGGGGACTCCGGGAAGAATTCACCCCTCCACTTT.

This sequence joins TRBV2 and TRBJ1-5, with 8 bases aligning to TRBD1. Germline CDR1 and CDR2: SNHLY and FYNNEI. The V segment lost 5 bases and the J segment 9 bases; nucleotides outside the gene matches: 9. This CDR3 region has 14 residues. CDR3 amino acids: CASSPDRDPRPQHF. The CDR3 bases are TGTGCCAGCAGTCCGGACAGGGACCCTCGGCCCCAGCATTTT.

This rearrangement joins TRBV7-9 to TRBJ1-4; D is uncertain. V lost 1 base, J lost 8 bases, and 8 bases lay in between. Germline V gives CDR1 SEHNR, CDR2 FQNEAQ (reference sequence). CDR3 length: 13 amino acids. The CDR3, as DNA: TGTGCCAGCAGCTTAGAGGGCGGGGAAAAACTGTTTTTT. The encoded protein is CASSLEGGEKLFF.

The chain employs TRBV29-1 and TRBJ2-7, with a weak D call TRBD1 (6 bases). There are 15 residues in the CDR3. Looked up from germline, CDR1 is SQVTM and CDR2 is ANQGSEA. V was cut by 5 bases and J by 5 bases, with 22 bases left in between. The CDR3 bases are TGCAGCGTTCAGGCACAGGGCCTCTTCGACCACGAGCAGTACTTC. Translation gives CSVQAQGLFDHEQYF.